This record looks at one T cell receptor beta chain sequence and its context. Sequenced by immunoSEQ multiplex PCR; TCRdb stores in-frame clones only, minus some. The table includes fewer than 450,000 clones, 88% detected once. This specimen belongs to a study of blood T cell repertoires in COVID-19. Study as a whole: Samples representing acute and convalescent COVID-19 were sourced from the United States, Italy and Spain. Sources were T cells, B-cell-depleted T cells, or PBMCs; the material itself was cDNA or gDNA.

The CDR3 consists of 16 residues. Germline-derived CDR1 and CDR2 are SGHVS and FNYEAQ. V shed 3 bases and J shed 0 bases, with 11 bases lying between them. Seattle patients were enrolled during active infection and followed longitudinally. Sequencing was done on a sample of peripheral blood. This receptor was identified in a woman aged 45-65 years with COVID-19, enrolled during active disease. The chain couples TRBV7-6 to TRBJ2-2, with a weak D call TRBD1 (8 bases). This CDR3 reads CASSFTGGANTGELFF. The CDR3 region has the DNA TGTGCCAGCAGCTTCACAGGGGGGGCGAACACCGGGGAGCTGTTTTTT. The variable domain in full, completed from reference TRBV7-6 and TRBJ2-2, reads GAGVSQSPRYKVTKRGQDVALRCDPISGHVSLYWYRQALGQGPEFLTYFNYEAQQDKSGLPNDRFSAERPEGSISTLTIQRTEQRDSAMYRCASSFTGGANTGELFFGEGSRLTVL.